The 27 T cell receptor beta chains in this list originate from one sample, sequenced in a study of T cell responses to AZD1222 COVID-19 vaccine. Repertoires were generated with immunoSEQ multiplex PCR, while TCRdb's copy carries only in-frame clones and drops some. The sample has 96,000 or so clones; roughly nine tenths are singletons. This sample comprised peripheral blood, obtained on day 0 of AZD1222 vaccination. The receptors come from an adult in good health.

V gene TRBV28 combines with J gene TRBJ2-2; D gene uncertain. The CDR3 runs 12 residues. The ends were cut back, 7 bases at V and 3 bases at J, with 6 bases in the middle. Germline loops: CDR1 MDHEN, CDR2 SYDVKM. CDR3 in DNA: TGTGCCAGCAACCCACACACCGGGGAGCTGTTTTTT. Its translation: CASNPHTGELFF.

V usage is TRBV28 and J usage is TRBJ2-7; tentatively, D is TRBD1 (6 bases). The CDR3 totals 14 residues. V was cut by 2 bases and J by 1 base, with 9 bases left in between. Germline CDR1 is MDHEN and CDR2 is SYDVKM. The CDR3 sequence: CASSLLTGSYEQYF. The CDR3 coding sequence is TGTGCCAGCAGTTTACTGACAGGATCCTACGAGCAGTACTTC.

The chain links TRBV29-1 to TRBJ1-2, with D possibly being TRBD1 (6 bases). This CDR3 has 13 amino acids. V lost 4 bases, J lost 6 bases, and 15 bases lay in between. Germline V lookup: CDR1 SQVTM, CDR2 ANQGSEA. As DNA, the CDR3 is TGCAGCGTTGTTTTTGGGGGCTTAAATGGCTACACCTTC. It yields the protein CSVVFGGLNGYTF.

The chain combines TRBV5-5 with TRBJ1-2; TRBD1 might be the D (6 bases). Trimming left V 3 bases short and J 4 bases short, with 10 bases between. Germline CDR1 is SGHKS and CDR2 is YYEKEE (reference sequence). The length of the CDR3 is 13 residues. The CDR3 protein is CASSSGATYGYTF. The CDR3 nucleotides read TGTGCCAGCAGCTCAGGGGCGACCTATGGCTACACCTTC.

Here the CDR3 DNA reads TGTGCCAGCAGTCTTGACACCGCTGATGAAGCTTTCTTT. It codes for CASSLDTADEAFF. This chain uses TRBV2 with TRBJ1-1, with D uncertain. V lost 5 bases, J lost 7 bases, and 14 bases lay in between. The CDR3 runs to 13 residues. Germline values: CDR1 SNHLY, CDR2 FYNNEI.

The CDR3 loop is CASSEGLAGGHQFF. CDR3 sequence (DNA): TGCGCCAGCAGCGAGGGACTAGCGGGGGGGCATCAGTTCTTC. V usage is TRBV5-1 and J usage is TRBJ2-1; TRBD2 matches at 16 bases. Germline V CDR1 and CDR2: SGHRS, YFSETQ. The junction had 5 bases not matched to a gene; V was cut back by 4 bases and J by 13 bases. The CDR3 sequence is 14 residues long.

CDR3 sequence reads: CASSQLGQGAQNEQYF. CDR3 nucleotides: TGTGCCAGTAGTCAATTGGGACAGGGGGCGCAGAACGAGCAGTACTTC. The chain employs TRBV19 and TRBJ2-7; 12 bases match TRBD1. The CDR3 runs 16 residues. Germline lookup yields CDR1 LNHDA and CDR2 SQIVND (reference sequence). J gave up 5 bases and V 5 bases, and 10 bases lay outside the gene matches.

The chain combines TRBV3-1 (or the pseudogene TRBV3-2) with TRBJ2-2; 7 bases align to TRBD2. Germline V gene lookup returns CDR1 LGHDT and CDR2 YNNKEL (reference sequence). The CDR3 runs 14 residues. With 1 base clipped from V and 4 bases from J, the junction kept 0 bases outside the gene matches. CDR3 amino acids: CASSQVAGTGELFF. The CDR3 nucleotides read TGTGCCAGCAGCCAAGTAGCGGGCACCGGGGAGCTGTTTTTT.

This clone appeared a few times. V usage is TRBV11-2 and J usage is TRBJ2-5; weak D call: TRBD1 (6 bases). CDR1 is SGHAT, CDR2 FQNNGV, per germline. V dropped 0 bases and J dropped 3 bases, with 14 bases sitting between them. CDR3 size: 16 residues. The CDR3 sequence is CASSLDLGTWKETQYF. In DNA, the CDR3 is TGTGCCAGCAGCTTAGATCTTGGGACATGGAAAGAGACCCAGTACTTC.

The chain couples TRBV6-5 to TRBJ2-3, with 11 bases matching TRBD2. V shed 4 bases, J shed 6 bases, and the junction held 3 bases outside the gene matches. Germline CDR1 is MNHEY and CDR2 is SVGAGI. CDR3 length equals 14 residues. CDR3 sequence (DNA): TGTGCCAGCAGTTCTAGGACTAGCGGGGATACGCAGTATTTT. Translation gives CASSSRTSGDTQYF.

J is TRBJ2-1 and V is TRBV11-1, with D hard to call. Germline V CDR1 and CDR2: SGHAT, FQDESV (reference sequence). The CDR3 contains 14 residues. Between the trimmed V and J ends, which lost 0 bases and 4 bases, there was a span of 7 bases. The CDR3 loop is CASSLASPYNEQFF. CDR3 nucleotides: TGTGCCAGCAGCTTAGCCAGTCCTTACAATGAGCAGTTCTTC.

This chain links TRBV23-1 with TRBJ1-3; no clear D gene. TRBV23-1 is sorted into the ORF group, with uncertain function. V was shortened by 0 bases and J by 4 bases, with 4 bases between the two germline ends. The CDR3 runs 13 residues. CDR3 sequence reads: CASSQSHGNTIYF. CDR3 coding DNA: TGCGCCAGCAGTCAATCTCACGGAAACACCATATATTTT.

The rearrangement joins TRBV6-2 or TRBV6-3 to TRBJ1-5; TRBD1 is a possible D gene (6 bases). The CDR3 sequence is 13 residues long. CDR1 is MNHEY and CDR2 is SVGEGT in the germline V gene. With 5 bases removed from V and 4 bases from J, the gap between germline ends came to 9 bases. CDR3 amino acids: CASSGGANQPQHF. The CDR3 DNA is TGTGCCAGCAGTGGGGGGGCGAATCAGCCCCAGCATTTT.

This clone was detected only a few times. V and J are TRBV6-6 and TRBJ1-1, with D perhaps matching TRBD1 (5 bases). CDR1 is MNHNY and CDR2 is SVGAGI in the germline V gene (reference sequence). This CDR3 has 20 amino acids. Trimming stripped 6 bases from V and 1 base from J, with 30 bases between. The DNA for the CDR3 is TGTGCCAGCAGCGACTGGGTTACCGGGACCCGTGTTGGGACGAACACTGAAGCTTTCTTT. Translating it yields CASSDWVTGTRVGTNTEAFF.

The chain combines TRBV29-1 with TRBJ1-2; TRBD1 aligns across 7 bases. CDR1 SQVTM and CDR2 ANQGSEA come from the germline V gene. Trimming took 4 bases from V and 4 from J; bases not matched to a gene: 9. The CDR3 runs to 14 residues. The CDR3: CSVGPTGVAYGYTF. The CDR3 DNA sequence: TGCAGCGTTGGGCCAACAGGGGTCGCCTATGGCTACACCTTC. The full variable domain, completed using reference TRBV29-1 and TRBJ1-2, is SAVISQKPSRDICQRGTSLTIQCQVDSQVTMMFWYRQQPGQSLTLIATANQGSEATYESGFVIDKFPISRPNLTFSTLTVSNMSPEDSSIYLCSVGPTGVAYGYTFGSGTRLTVV.

The chain recombines TRBV5-1 with TRBJ2-1; TRBD1 is a possible D gene (5 bases). Germline CDR1 is SGHRS and CDR2 is YFSETQ. The CDR3 is 14 amino acids. V gave up 1 base and J gave up 6 bases, with 11 bases separating them. CDR3: CASSLLGVANEQFF. The CDR3 nucleotides read TGCGCCAGCAGCTTGTTAGGGGTCGCCAATGAGCAGTTCTTC.

With respect to this clone: One junction end disagrees with the germline gene, perhaps due to a read error. This rearrangement joins TRBV11-2 to TRBJ2-1; D is uncertain. The CDR3 covers 12 residues. The germline gives CDR1 SGHAT, CDR2 FQNNGV. CDR3 DNA: TGTGCCAGCAGCTTAGGCGTGTTGTCGTTGATCTTC. Translation gives CASSLGVLSLIF.

Only one count was recorded for this clone. V usage is TRBV30 and J usage is TRBJ1-6; no clear D. The length of the CDR3 is 12 residues. Germline values: CDR1 GTSNPN, CDR2 SVGIG (reference sequence). The V end lost 3 bases, the J end lost 6 bases, and 6 bases lay between the germline ends. This chain's CDR3 is CAWSLPNSPLHF. The CDR3, as DNA: TGTGCCTGGAGCTTACCTAATTCACCCCTCCACTTT.

The chain is built from TRBV14 and TRBJ1-2; D is ambiguous. The germline gives CDR1 SGHDN, CDR2 FVKESK. There are 17 residues in the CDR3. V dropped 4 bases and J dropped 7 bases, with 25 bases sitting between them. CDR3 amino acids: CASSPLEGAAYRSGYTF. The CDR3 region has the DNA TGTGCCAGCAGCCCCCTCGAGGGTGCAGCTTATAGGAGTGGCTACACCTTC. Filled out from reference TRBV14 and TRBJ1-2, the complete variable domain reads EAGVTQFPSHSVIEKGQTVTLRCDPISGHDNLYWYRRVMGKEIKFLLHFVKESKQDESGMPNNRFLAERTGGTYSTLKVQPAELEDSGVYFCASSPLEGAAYRSGYTFGSGTRLTVV.

This chain uses TRBV6-2 or TRBV6-3 with TRBJ1-1; D perhaps matches TRBD1 (5 bases). The V gene's germline CDR1 is MNHEY and CDR2 SVGEGT. The CDR3 consists of 14 residues. V lost 3 bases, J lost 3 bases, and 11 bases lay in between. CDR3 bases: TGTGCCAGCAGTTATGTGGGGCCGGACACTGAAGCTTTCTTT. Amino acid sequence: CASSYVGPDTEAFF.

The V and J genes are TRBV7-6 and TRBJ2-7; 10 bases are shared with TRBD1. The CDR3 is 15 amino acids. Germline V gene sequence: CDR1 SGHVS, CDR2 FNYEAQ. J gave up 2 bases and V 3 bases, and 4 bases lay outside the gene matches. The CDR3 nucleotides read TGTGCCAGCAGCTTCGGACAGGGGGAGGCCTACGAGCAGTACTTC. Translation gives CASSFGQGEAYEQYF.

This chain joins TRBV2 and TRBJ1-3; no definite D call. The germline V gene encodes CDR1 SNHLY and CDR2 FYNNEI. This CDR3 comprises 16 residues. Trimming pared 3 bases from V and 0 bases from J, leaving 12 bases between. For the CDR3, the DNA is TGTGCCAGCAGTGAGGCAGCCACAACCTCTGGAAACACCATATATTTT. Translation: CASSEAATTSGNTIYF.

The J gene is TRBJ1-2, the V gene TRBV2; TRBD1 is a possible D gene (6 bases). The CDR3 sequence is 11 residues long. Germline V gene sequence: CDR1 SNHLY, CDR2 FYNNEI. Trimming cost V 10 bases and J 5 bases, with 11 bases left between them. The DNA for the CDR3 is TGTGCCAAAGGGGGGGGATATGGCTACACCTTC. This codes for CAKGGGYGYTF.

The chain recombines TRBV11-2 with TRBJ2-5, with 9 bases fitting TRBD1. The CDR3 runs to 14 residues. Per germline, CDR1 SGHAT and CDR2 FQNNGV. V was pared by 3 bases and J by 2 bases, with 1 base of the junction left unmatched. In DNA form, the CDR3 reads TGTGCCAGCAGCTTGGGGACAGGGCAAGAGACCCAGTACTTC. Translated: CASSLGTGQETQYF.

This sequence joins TRBV10-2 and TRBJ1-1; D unclear. Between the trimmed V and J ends, which lost 7 bases and 1 base, there was a span of 13 bases. Germline CDR1 WSHSY, CDR2 SAAADI. CDR3 length: 14 residues. The chain's CDR3 is CASIGSVTNTEAFF. In DNA form, the CDR3 reads TGCGCCAGCATCGGGTCAGTTACGAACACTGAAGCTTTCTTT.

J is TRBJ1-2 and V is TRBV28; no clear D. Germline CDR1 MDHEN, CDR2 SYDVKM. This CDR3 contains 13 residues. V was trimmed by 7 bases and J by 8 bases, leaving 17 bases between them. The CDR3 region has the DNA TGTGCCAGCACCCAGATTTGGGGAGGAGGCTACACCTTC. Protein: CASTQIWGGGYTF.

The gene calls are TRBV4-1 and TRBJ1-4; D is ambiguous. Trimming pared 3 bases from V and 3 bases from J, leaving 8 bases between. The V gene's germline CDR1 is MGHRA and CDR2 YSYEKL. The CDR3 is 14 amino acids. The CDR3 sequence is CASSQFAANEKLFF. In DNA form, the CDR3 reads TGCGCCAGCAGCCAGTTCGCAGCTAATGAAAAACTGTTTTTT.